The T cell receptor (beta chain) described here comes from a study of CD8 T cells in Susac syndrome. Whole-study results and caveats: The study's TCR sequencing and HLA analysis drew on a certain number of individuals. That number was acknowledged as relatively small.

The CDR3 is 14 residues long. The germline V gene encodes CDR1 LGHDT and CDR2 YNNKEL (reference sequence). Germline trimming cut 1 base from V and 3 bases from J; bases unmatched to any gene: 0. RNA totalling about 0.5 to 1 ug underwent reverse transcription with random hexamers. Multiplex immunoSEQ PCR targeted 54 Vbeta and 13 Jbeta TCR beta segments. MiXCR, run by TCRdb on the immunoSEQ multiplex PCR reads, gives a single entry per CDR3 protein. The sample shows some 120,000 distinct CDR3 sequences, under 95% of them seen only once. For this clonotype: The antigen is unknown.

This TCR derives from a human donor with multiple sclerosis. The specimen sequenced was CD8+ T cells from PBMCs. This rearrangement joins TRBV3-1 to TRBJ2-7, with TRBD2 matching over 10 bases. The DNA of the CDR3 is TGTGCCAGCAGCCAAGGGACTAGCGGCTACGAGCAGTACTTC. Protein sequence: CASSQGTSGYEQYF.